Below, one T cell receptor (beta chain) is given with its context. What it binds is unknown. The record originates from a study of T cells in localized non-small cell lung cancer. Only in-frame clones appear in the TCRdb table, and some are missing; sequencing was by immunoSEQ multiplex PCR. The sample holds about 2,500 clones, over 25% seen once. Study-wide points: Uninvolved neighboring lung showed the greatest T cell clonality, exceeding tumor. Analysis by sequencing included only one tumor region, so heterogeneity remains possible.

V lost 4 bases, J lost 2 bases, and 18 bases lay in between. The CDR3 has 17 amino acids. The sequence came from a man between 35 and 75 years old with stage III squamous cell lung carcinoma. The V and J genes are TRBV7-1 and TRBJ2-1, with unresolved D. TRBV7-1 is treated as an ORF (open reading frame) with a function not yet certain. The material was lung tumor tissue, obtained before any cancer treatment. CDR3 in amino acids: CASSLVLSNKAYNEQFF. CDR3 nucleotides: TGTGCCAGCAGCTTAGTACTTTCCAACAAAGCCTACAATGAGCAGTTCTTC.